The 27 T cell receptor beta chains below were found in one sample sequenced in a study of graft-versus-host responses after intestinal transplantation. Assay used: immunoSEQ multiplex PCR; TCRdb lists only in-frame clones, some missing. The sample consists of approximately 70,000 clones, around 82% of them appearing once. Their cognate antigens are unknown. Sequenced here: unstimulated CD4+ T cells sorted from spleen or lymph node cells, sampled before transplant. The origin of the receptors is a human donor who was the organ donor for an intestinal transplant.

The chain has TRBV6-5 and TRBJ2-7, with D maybe TRBD2 (7 bases). This CDR3 region has 16 residues. The germline CDR1 and CDR2 sequences are MNHEY and SVGAGI. Deletions cut 8 bases from V and 4 bases from J, with 24 bases between. Here the CDR3 reads CASGFRRGPIAYEQYV. The CDR3 nucleotides read TGTGCCAGCGGTTTCCGGCGGGGGCCGATCGCTTACGAGCAGTACGTC.

The rearrangement joins TRBV5-1 to TRBJ2-5, with no clear D. The CDR3 is made up of 13 amino acids. CDR1 and CDR2 from the germline V gene are SGHRS and YFSETQ. V shed 4 bases and J shed 2 bases, with 9 bases lying between them. Here the CDR3 reads CASSLPLQETQYF. DNA of the CDR3: TGCGCCAGCAGCCTCCCTTTGCAAGAGACCCAGTACTTC.

The chain couples TRBV6-1 to TRBJ2-1; tentatively, D is TRBD2 (5 bases). The CDR3 totals 12 residues. Germline V gene sequence: CDR1 MNHNS, CDR2 SASEGT. The V and J ends lost 4 bases and 10 bases respectively, with 11 bases between them. In DNA form, the CDR3 reads TGTGCCAGCAGTGGGACTTACAGCGAGCAGTTCTTC. Translating it yields CASSGTYSEQFF.

The chain has TRBV5-5 and TRBJ2-5; no clear D. V lost 5 bases and J 3 bases, leaving 5 bases between the germline ends. There are 11 residues in the CDR3. Germline CDR1 is SGHKS and CDR2 is YYEKEE (reference sequence). The CDR3 loop is CASSFKETQYF. For the CDR3, the DNA is TGTGCCAGCAGTTTTAAAGAGACCCAGTACTTC.

The V and J genes are TRBV7-3 and TRBJ1-1, with no clear D. Deletions cut 1 base from V and 1 base from J, with 4 bases between. From germline, CDR1 is SGHTA and CDR2 FQGTGA. The CDR3 spans 13 residues. CDR3 loop: CASSLNRNTEAFF. The DNA for the CDR3 is TGTGCCAGCAGCTTAAACAGGAACACTGAAGCTTTCTTT.

The chain uses TRBV10-1 and TRBJ1-6; tentative D call: TRBD1 (5 bases). V lost 6 bases to trimming and J lost 6 bases, with 9 bases between them. Germline V lookup: CDR1 WNHNN, CDR2 SYGVQD (reference sequence). The CDR3 totals 13 residues. For the CDR3, the DNA is TGCGCCAGCAGAGACAGCGCTAATTCACCCCTCCACTTT. Protein: CASRDSANSPLHF.

The chain recombines TRBV28 with TRBJ1-6, with TRBD1 matching 7 bases. After removal of 6 bases from V and 7 bases from J, the junction contained 6 bases not matched to a gene. The CDR3 loop spans 14 amino acids. Germline-derived CDR1 and CDR2 are MDHEN and SYDVKM. The CDR3 DNA sequence: TGTGCCAGCAGACCCCGGGACAGCAATTCACCCCTCCACTTT. Protein: CASRPRDSNSPLHF.

V and J are TRBV21-1 and TRBJ2-5; the tabulated D call, TRBD2, remains unverified against the DNA. TRBV21-1 corresponds to a pseudogene. This CDR3 spans 11 amino acids. The CDR3 DNA is TGTGCCAGCAGCTTCGGGGAGACCCAGTACTTC. Its translation is CASSFGETQYF.

This clone was found a few times. The J gene is TRBJ1-4, the V gene TRBV7-6, with a weak D call TRBD1 (5 bases). The CDR3 sequence is 15 residues long. Germline lookup yields CDR1 SGHVS and CDR2 FNYEAQ. V was pared by 1 base and J by 3 bases, with 9 bases between. CDR3 DNA: TGTGCCAGCAGCTTAGTGGGGGGTGCTAATGAAAAACTGTTTTTT. It encodes CASSLVGGANEKLFF.

This chain joins TRBV18 and TRBJ2-1; D perhaps matches TRBD1 (6 bases). This CDR3 has 15 residues. The germline V gene has CDR1 KGHSH and CDR2 LQKENI. The V gene lost 3 bases and the J gene lost 0 bases, with 9 bases spanning the gap. CDR3 protein: CASSPGTSSYNEQFF. The CDR3 region has the DNA TGTGCCAGCTCACCGGGGACAAGCTCCTACAATGAGCAGTTCTTC.

The rearrangement uses TRBV28 and TRBJ1-5, with unresolved D. V was trimmed by 6 bases and J by 3 bases, leaving 6 bases between them. The CDR3 runs to 12 residues. CDR1 and CDR2 (germline): MDHEN, SYDVKM. The CDR3 nucleotides read TGTGCCAGCAGCCTACCCAATCAGCCCCAGCATTTT. As protein: CASSLPNQPQHF.

This chain joins TRBV4-1 and TRBJ1-5; 9 positions match TRBD1. Germline-derived CDR1 and CDR2 are MGHRA and YSYEKL. J gave up 5 bases and V 5 bases, and 13 bases lay outside the gene matches. The CDR3 sequence is 17 residues long. CDR3 residues: CASSVRVRDRVDQPQHF. In DNA, the CDR3 is TGCGCCAGCAGCGTACGCGTCCGGGACAGGGTGGATCAGCCCCAGCATTTT.

The CDR3 region is CAWSVLRTVSPLHF. CDR3 DNA sequence: TGTGCCTGGAGTGTACTCCGGACAGTTTCACCCCTCCACTTT. This chain links TRBV30 with TRBJ1-6; D is perhaps TRBD1 (6 bases). Germline CDR1 GTSNPN, CDR2 SVGIG (reference sequence). Trimming left V 0 bases short and J 9 bases short, with 12 bases between. The CDR3 totals 14 residues.

The rearrangement joins TRBV6-5 to TRBJ1-2; D gene uncertain. V lost 6 bases, J lost 1 base, and 9 bases lay in between. Germline CDR1 is MNHEY and CDR2 is SVGAGI. CDR3 length equals 13 residues. CDR3 DNA: TGTGCCAGCAGGCGGGAGAATAACTATGGCTACACCTTC. The encoded protein is CASRRENNYGYTF.

This chain links TRBV6-1 with TRBJ1-5; D ambiguous. The CDR3 extends over 14 amino acids. Germline CDR1 MNHNS, CDR2 SASEGT. Trimming shortened V by 4 bases and J by 0 bases, and 7 bases separated the two germline ends. The DNA of the CDR3 is TGTGCCAGCAGTGGCGGAAATAGCAATCAGCCCCAGCATTTT. This sequence encodes CASSGGNSNQPQHF.

The rearrangement joins TRBV7-3 to TRBJ2-1; tentative D call: TRBD2 (6 bases). This CDR3 comprises 13 residues. The germline V gene has CDR1 SGHTA and CDR2 FQGTGA. V lost 4 bases and J lost 6, with 10 bases in between. The chain's CDR3 is CASSSRTTNEQFF. Written as DNA, the CDR3 is TGTGCCAGCAGCTCCCGGACTACCAATGAGCAGTTCTTC.

A word on this clone: A read error may produce the germline difference seen at one junction end. The V call is TRBV2, the J call TRBJ1-5; 9 positions match TRBD1. Germline CDR1 SNHLY, CDR2 FYNNEI. The CDR3 covers 15 residues. The CDR3 here is CASRDREYSNQPQHF. DNA for the CDR3: TGTGCGAGCAGGGACAGGGAGTATAGCAATCAGCCCCAGCATTTT.

This clone was recorded once. CDR3 in DNA: TGTGCCAGCAGTAAGACAAGGACTAAAAACATTCAGTACTTC. Translated, it gives CASSKTRTKNIQYF. The chain recombines TRBV6-5 with TRBJ2-4; D might be TRBD2 (5 bases). V was shortened by 5 bases and J by 4 bases, with 12 bases between the two germline ends. CDR1 and CDR2 from the germline V gene are MNHEY and SVGAGI. This CDR3 is built from 14 residues.

Concerning this clone: Additional DNA sequences in this sample encode the identical CDR3. The chain combines TRBV1 with TRBJ2-7; the tabulated D call, TRBD1, remains unverified against the DNA. TRBV1 is designated a pseudogene. CDR3 length equals 15 residues. Here the CDR3 DNA reads TGCACCAGCAGCCAAGATGGACAGGGTTCCTACGAGCAGTACGTC. Translation gives CTSSQDGQGSYEQYV.

The V and J genes are TRBV30 and TRBJ2-5, with 7 bases lining up with TRBD1. CDR1 and CDR2 from the germline V gene are GTSNPN and SVGIG (reference sequence). The length of the CDR3 is 12 residues. V lost 5 bases and J lost 2; bases outside the gene matches: 2. CDR3 coding DNA: TGTGCCTGGGACAGGGAGCAAGAGACCCAGTACTTC. Protein sequence: CAWDREQETQYF.

This clone was detected a few times. The chain combines TRBV9 with TRBJ2-2; TRBD1 agrees at 9 bases. The CDR3 has 15 residues. From germline, CDR1 is SGDLS and CDR2 YYNGEE. V lost 6 bases and J lost 6; bases outside the gene matches: 9. CDR3 bases: TGTGCCAGCAAACGAACAGGGGGCGTCGCCGGGGAGCTGTTTTTT. Its protein product is CASKRTGGVAGELFF.

The chain's CDR3 is CASSGLAGDPPAETQYF. CDR3 nucleotide sequence: TGTGCCAGCAGTGGACTAGCGGGGGACCCTCCGGCAGAGACCCAGTACTTC. The V and J genes are TRBV2 and TRBJ2-5; TRBD2 matches at 12 bases. V was pared by 4 bases and J by 4 bases, with 10 bases of the junction left unmatched. Per the germline V gene, CDR1 is SNHLY and CDR2 is FYNNEI. This CDR3 comprises 17 residues.

This clone was detected once. CDR3 amino acids: CASSPYGGGYQETQYF. The CDR3 DNA reads TGTGCCAGCAGCCCCTATGGCGGGGGGTACCAAGAGACCCAGTACTTC. V and J are TRBV9 and TRBJ2-5; 8 nucleotides match TRBD2. There are 16 residues in the CDR3. CDR1 is SGDLS, CDR2 YYNGEE, per germline. V was clipped by 4 bases and J by 0 bases; unmatched bases: 8.

The chain is built from TRBV5-4 and TRBJ1-6; D gene uncertain. Germline loops: CDR1 SGHNT, CDR2 YYREEE (reference sequence). The CDR3 has 13 amino acids. Trimming left V 1 base short and J 7 bases short, with 6 bases between. The CDR3 region is CASSLTLNSPLHF. As DNA, the CDR3 is TGTGCCAGCAGCTTGACATTAAATTCACCCCTCCACTTT.

This rearrangement joins TRBV7-3 to TRBJ1-6; 8 nucleotides align to TRBD1. Germline V CDR1 and CDR2: SGHTA, FQGTGA. This CDR3 comprises 14 residues. V lost 5 bases to trimming and J lost 9 bases; unmatched junction nucleotides: 6. CDR3 protein: CASSRTGWGSPLHF. CDR3 nucleotides: TGTGCCAGCAGCCGGACAGGGTGGGGTTCACCCCTCCACTTT.

The chain joins TRBV6-6 to TRBJ2-7, with 7 bases that match TRBD1. Germline V gene data show CDR1 as MNHNY and CDR2 as SVGAGI (reference sequence). The CDR3 totals 13 residues. With 10 bases clipped from V and 0 bases from J, the junction kept 6 bases outside the gene matches. The DNA of the CDR3 is TGTGCCACCAGGGACAGCTACTCCTACGAGCAGTACGTC. Translation gives CATRDSYSYEQYV.

The V call is TRBV29-1, the J call TRBJ1-1; possibly TRBD1 for D (6 bases). V shed 4 bases and J shed 0 bases, with 9 bases lying between them. The CDR3 length is 13 residues. CDR1 is SQVTM, CDR2 ANQGSEA, per germline. The CDR3 loop is CSVGTVMNTEAFF. The CDR3 bases are TGCAGCGTTGGGACAGTGATGAACACTGAAGCTTTCTTT.